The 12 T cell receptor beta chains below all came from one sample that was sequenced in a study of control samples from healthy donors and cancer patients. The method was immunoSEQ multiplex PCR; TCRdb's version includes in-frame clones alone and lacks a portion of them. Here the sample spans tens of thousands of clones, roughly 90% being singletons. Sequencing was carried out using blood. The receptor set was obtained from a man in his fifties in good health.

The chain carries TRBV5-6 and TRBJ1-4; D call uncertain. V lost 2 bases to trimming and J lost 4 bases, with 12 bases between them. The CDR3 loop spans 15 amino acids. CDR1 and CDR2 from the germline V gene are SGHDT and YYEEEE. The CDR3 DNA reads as TGTGCCAGCAGCTTTTTTGGGGAGATTAATGAAAAACTGTTTTTT. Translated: CASSFFGEINEKLFF. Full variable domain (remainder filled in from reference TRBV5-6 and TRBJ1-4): DAGVTQSPTHLIKTRGQQVTLRCSPKSGHDTVSWYQQALGQGPQFIFQYYEEEERQRGNFPDRFSGHQFPNYSSELNVNALLLGDSALYLCASSFFGEINEKLFFGSGTQLSVL.

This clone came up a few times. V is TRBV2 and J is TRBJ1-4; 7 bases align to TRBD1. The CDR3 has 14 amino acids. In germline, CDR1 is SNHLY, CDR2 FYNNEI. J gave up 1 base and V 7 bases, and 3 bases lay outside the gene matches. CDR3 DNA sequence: TGTGCCAGCACCAGACAGGGAACTAATGAAAAACTGTTTTTT. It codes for CASTRQGTNEKLFF.

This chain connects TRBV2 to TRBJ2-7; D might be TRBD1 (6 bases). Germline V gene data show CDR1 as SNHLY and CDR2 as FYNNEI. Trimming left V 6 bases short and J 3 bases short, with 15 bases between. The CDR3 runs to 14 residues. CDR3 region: CASRPGKGDYEQYF. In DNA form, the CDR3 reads TGTGCCAGCAGACCGGGGAAGGGGGACTACGAGCAGTACTTC.

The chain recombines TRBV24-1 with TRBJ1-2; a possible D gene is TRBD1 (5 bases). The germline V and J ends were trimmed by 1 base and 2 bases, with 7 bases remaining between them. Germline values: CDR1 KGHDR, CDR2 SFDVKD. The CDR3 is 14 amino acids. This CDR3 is CATSDFAGNYGYTF. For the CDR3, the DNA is TGTGCCACCAGTGATTTCGCAGGGAACTATGGCTACACCTTC.

The CDR3 region has the DNA TGTGCCAGCAGTAGGGTAGGCGGGGAGCTGTTTTTT. This sequence encodes CASSRVGGELFF. This chain links TRBV6-5 with TRBJ2-2, with no clear D. This CDR3 region has 12 residues. V lost 5 bases and J 7 bases, leaving 8 bases between the germline ends. The germline V gene has CDR1 MNHEY and CDR2 SVGAGI.

CDR3 nucleotide sequence: TGTGCCATCAGTGAGTCCTCTGATAGCAATCAGCCCCAGCATTTT. Residues: CAISESSDSNQPQHF. The J gene is TRBJ1-5, the V gene TRBV10-3; the D is unclear. Germline CDR1 reads ENHRY; CDR2 reads SYGVKD. There are 15 residues in the CDR3. The V and J ends lost 0 bases and 0 bases respectively, with 6 bases between them.

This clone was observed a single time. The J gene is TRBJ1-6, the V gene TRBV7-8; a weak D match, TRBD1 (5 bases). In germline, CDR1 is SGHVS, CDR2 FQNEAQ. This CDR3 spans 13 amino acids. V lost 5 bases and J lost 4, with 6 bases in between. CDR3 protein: CASSTGYNSPLHF. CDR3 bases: TGTGCCAGCAGCACAGGTTATAATTCACCCCTCCACTTT.

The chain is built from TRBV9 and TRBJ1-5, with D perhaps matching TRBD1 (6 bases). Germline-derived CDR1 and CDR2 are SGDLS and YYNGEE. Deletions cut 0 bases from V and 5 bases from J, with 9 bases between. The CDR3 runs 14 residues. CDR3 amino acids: CASSVGDTYQPQHF. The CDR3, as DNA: TGTGCCAGCAGCGTAGGGGACACTTATCAGCCCCAGCATTTT. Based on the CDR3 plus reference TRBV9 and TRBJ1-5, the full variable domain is DSGVTQTPKHLITATGQRVTLRCSPRSGDLSVYWYQQSLDQGLQFLIQYYNGEERAKGNILERFSAQQFPDLHSELNLSSLELGDSALYFCASSVGDTYQPQHFGDGTRLSIL.

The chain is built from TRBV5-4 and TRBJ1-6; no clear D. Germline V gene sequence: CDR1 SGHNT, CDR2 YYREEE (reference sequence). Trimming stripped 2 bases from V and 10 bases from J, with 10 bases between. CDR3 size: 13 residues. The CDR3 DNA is TGTGCCAGCAGCTTCCAGGTAAACTCACCCCTCCACTTT. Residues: CASSFQVNSPLHF. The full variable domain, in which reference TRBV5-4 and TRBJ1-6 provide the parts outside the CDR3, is ETGVTQSPTHLIKTRGQQVTLRCSSQSGHNTVSWYQQALGQGPQFIFQYYREEENGRGNFPPRFSGLQFPNYSSELNVNALELDDSALYLCASSFQVNSPLHFGNGTRLTVT.

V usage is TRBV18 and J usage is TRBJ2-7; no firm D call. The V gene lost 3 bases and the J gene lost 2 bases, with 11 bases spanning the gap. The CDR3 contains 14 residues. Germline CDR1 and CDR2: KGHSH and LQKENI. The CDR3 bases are TGTGCCAGCTCACCGCGGCACATTACCTACGAGCAGTACTTC. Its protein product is CASSPRHITYEQYF.

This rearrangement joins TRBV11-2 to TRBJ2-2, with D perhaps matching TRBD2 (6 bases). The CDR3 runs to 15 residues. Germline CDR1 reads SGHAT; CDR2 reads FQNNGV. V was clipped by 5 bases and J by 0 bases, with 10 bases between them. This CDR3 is CASSPGLTNTGELFF. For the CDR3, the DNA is TGTGCCAGCAGCCCGGGACTCACGAACACCGGGGAGCTGTTTTTT.

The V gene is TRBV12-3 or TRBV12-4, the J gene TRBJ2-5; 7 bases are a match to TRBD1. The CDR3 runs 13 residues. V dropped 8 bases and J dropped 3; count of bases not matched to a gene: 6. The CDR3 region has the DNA TGTGCCAGCTCCTGGACAGGTGAAGAGACCCAGTACTTC. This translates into CASSWTGEETQYF.